Below are 5 T cell receptor beta chains sequenced from a single sample in a study of blood T cell repertoires in COVID-19. Here immunoSEQ multiplex PCR was the method, and the copy in TCRdb shows in-frame clones only, minus some. This repertoire shows fewer than 200,000 clones, about 83% found once; its top ten account for 7.5% to 9.5%. The sample taken for sequencing was peripheral blood. The receptors derive from a man aged 35 to 55 who had recovered from COVID-19.

This clone was seen a handful of times. CDR3 sequence (DNA): TGTGCCAGTAGTCCCCGGACAGGGGGAGGGTCTGAGCAGTACTTC. Amino acid sequence: CASSPRTGGGSEQYF. This rearrangement joins TRBV19 to TRBJ2-7, with TRBD1 identical over 10 bases. CDR3 length equals 15 residues. Germline CDR1 is LNHDA and CDR2 is SQIVND (reference sequence). The V gene end was trimmed by 5 bases and the J gene end by 7 bases; junction bases not matched to a gene: 11.

The V gene is TRBV7-3, the J gene TRBJ2-3, with 9 bases fitting TRBD1. The junction had 4 bases not matched to a gene; V was cut back by 5 bases and J by 4 bases. Germline V gives CDR1 SGHTA, CDR2 FQGTGA. The CDR3 is made up of 14 amino acids. The DNA for the CDR3 is TGTGCCAGCAGCCCAGGGACAGGGTCAGATACGCAGTATTTT. Encoded protein: CASSPGTGSDTQYF.

V and J are TRBV6-9 and TRBJ2-5; D is possibly TRBD2 (5 bases). The CDR3 runs to 15 residues. Germline V CDR1 and CDR2: MNHGY, SVAAGI. Trimming shortened V by 7 bases and J by 2 bases, and 17 bases separated the two germline ends. CDR3 loop: CASTREGLGQETQYF. As DNA, the CDR3 is TGTGCCAGCACCCGAGAGGGATTAGGGCAAGAGACCCAGTACTTC.

This chain uses TRBV6-6 with TRBJ2-5; tentative D call: TRBD2 (6 bases). Looked up from germline, CDR1 is MNHNY and CDR2 is SVGAGI (reference sequence). Deletions cut 7 bases from V and 2 bases from J, with 14 bases between. CDR3 size: 14 residues. CDR3 nucleotide sequence: TGTGCCAGCAAAACGGAGGGCCCGCAAGAGACCCAGTACTTC. This gives the protein CASKTEGPQETQYF.

The chain has TRBV11-3 and TRBJ2-1, with 11 positions matching TRBD2. Germline CDR1 SGHNT, CDR2 YENEEA. This CDR3 has 15 residues. V gave up 5 bases and J gave up 4 bases; unmatched junction bases: 4. CDR3 residues: CASSPTSGGYNEQFF. CDR3 sequence (DNA): TGTGCCAGCAGCCCTACTAGCGGGGGATACAATGAGCAGTTCTTC.